The sequence of this T cell receptor beta chain was determined in a study of control samples from healthy donors and cancer patients. Sequencing used immunoSEQ multiplex PCR; TCRdb keeps in-frame clones, though not all of them. The profile shows around 70,000 clones, approximately 94% of them singletons. Between the trimmed V and J ends, which lost 2 bases and 5 bases, there was a span of 12 bases. The CDR3 loop spans 14 amino acids. CDR1 MNHEY and CDR2 SMNVEV come from the germline V gene (reference sequence). This clonotype was sampled from a young woman in good health. The chain combines TRBV27 with TRBJ1-1, with D possibly being TRBD1 (5 bases). What was sequenced was blood. The CDR3 DNA reads as TGTGCCAGCAGTTTAAAGGCAGGGAGGACTGAAGCTTTCTTT. Residues: CASSLKAGRTEAFF.